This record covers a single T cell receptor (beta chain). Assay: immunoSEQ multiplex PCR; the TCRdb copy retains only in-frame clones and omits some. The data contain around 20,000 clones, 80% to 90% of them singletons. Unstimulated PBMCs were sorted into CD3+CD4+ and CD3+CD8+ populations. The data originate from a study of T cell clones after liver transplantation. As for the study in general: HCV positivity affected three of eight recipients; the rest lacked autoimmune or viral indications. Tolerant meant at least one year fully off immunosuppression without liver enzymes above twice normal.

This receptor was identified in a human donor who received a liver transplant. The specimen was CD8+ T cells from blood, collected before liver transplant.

The DNA of the CDR3 is TGTGCCAGCAGCCACGGGACTAGCGGGACCCCTGAATCGAACACCGGGGAGCTGTTTTTT. This translates into CASSHGTSGTPESNTGELFF. The J gene is TRBJ2-2, the V gene TRBV7-8; the match to TRBD2 covers 13 bases. J was trimmed by 0 bases and V by 5 bases; bases with no gene match: 12. The CDR3 loop spans 20 amino acids. Germline CDR1 SGHVS, CDR2 FQNEAQ.